One sample yielded the 6 T cell receptor beta chains listed below, sequenced in a study of T cell responses to AZD1222 COVID-19 vaccine. The protocol was immunoSEQ multiplex PCR, while the TCRdb copy is restricted to in-frame clones and leaves out a portion. The profile shows over 95,000 clones, 85% to 90% of them singletons. Material: peripheral blood, obtained on day 0 of AZD1222 vaccination. The source is an adult in good health.

V and J are TRBV9 and TRBJ2-1; TRBD2 matches 12 bases. From germline, CDR1 is SGDLS and CDR2 YYNGEE. CDR3 length equals 16 residues. J lost 5 bases, V lost 0 bases, and 3 bases had no gene match. The CDR3 here is CASSVGLAGADNEQFF. CDR3 in DNA: TGTGCCAGCAGCGTAGGACTAGCGGGAGCCGACAATGAGCAGTTCTTC.

The J gene is TRBJ2-3, the V gene TRBV29-1; TRBD2 agrees at 11 bases. V dropped 2 bases and J dropped 1; count of bases not matched to a gene: 2. The CDR3 covers 15 residues. Germline CDR1 and CDR2: SQVTM and ANQGSEA. The CDR3 bases are TGCAGCGTTGAAATTAGCGGGAGGGGCACAGATACGCAGTATTTT. This codes for CSVEISGRGTDTQYF.

CDR3 loop: CASSFSGTYNEQFF. CDR3 bases: TGTGCCAGCAGCTTCAGCGGGACCTACAATGAGCAGTTCTTC. This sequence joins TRBV11-2 and TRBJ2-1; the match to TRBD2 covers 7 bases. V dropped 3 bases and J dropped 2; count of bases not matched to a gene: 1. The CDR3 runs to 14 residues. Looked up from germline, CDR1 is SGHAT and CDR2 is FQNNGV. Full variable domain (missing parts from reference TRBV11-2 and TRBJ2-1): EAGVAQSPRYKIIEKRQSVAFWCNPISGHATLYWYQQILGQGPKLLIQFQNNGVVDDSQLPKDRFSAERLKGVDSTLKIQPAKLEDSAVYLCASSFSGTYNEQFFGPGTRLTVL.

This chain connects TRBV7-6 to TRBJ1-3, with TRBD1 matching 9 bases. The CDR3 runs 12 residues. V dropped 4 bases and J dropped 13; count of bases not matched to a gene: 5. Germline CDR1 and CDR2: SGHVS and FNYEAQ. The CDR3: CASSSFDRGIYF. The CDR3 bases are TGTGCCAGCAGCTCCTTCGACAGGGGGATATATTTT.

V is TRBV6-2 or TRBV6-3 and J is TRBJ2-7, with TRBD1 matching over 7 bases. V dropped 0 bases and J dropped 4; count of bases not matched to a gene: 6. Germline V gene lookup returns CDR1 MNHEY and CDR2 SVGEGT. CDR3 size: 15 residues. The CDR3 nucleotides are TGTGCCAGCAGTTACTCGGGGGACAGCCTGTACGAGCAGTACTTC. Encoded protein: CASSYSGDSLYEQYF.

This clone was observed a single time. The V and J genes are TRBV5-4 and TRBJ2-5; D perhaps matches TRBD1 (6 bases). Germline V gene sequence: CDR1 SGHNT, CDR2 YYREEE (reference sequence). The CDR3 runs 13 residues. Deletions cut 2 bases from V and 2 bases from J, with 7 bases between. The CDR3 loop is CASSFDRQETQYF. The CDR3 DNA sequence: TGTGCCAGCAGCTTCGACAGGCAAGAGACCCAGTACTTC. The full variable domain, completed using reference TRBV5-4 and TRBJ2-5, is ETGVTQSPTHLIKTRGQQVTLRCSSQSGHNTVSWYQQALGQGPQFIFQYYREEENGRGNFPPRFSGLQFPNYSSELNVNALELDDSALYLCASSFDRQETQYFGPGTRLLVL.